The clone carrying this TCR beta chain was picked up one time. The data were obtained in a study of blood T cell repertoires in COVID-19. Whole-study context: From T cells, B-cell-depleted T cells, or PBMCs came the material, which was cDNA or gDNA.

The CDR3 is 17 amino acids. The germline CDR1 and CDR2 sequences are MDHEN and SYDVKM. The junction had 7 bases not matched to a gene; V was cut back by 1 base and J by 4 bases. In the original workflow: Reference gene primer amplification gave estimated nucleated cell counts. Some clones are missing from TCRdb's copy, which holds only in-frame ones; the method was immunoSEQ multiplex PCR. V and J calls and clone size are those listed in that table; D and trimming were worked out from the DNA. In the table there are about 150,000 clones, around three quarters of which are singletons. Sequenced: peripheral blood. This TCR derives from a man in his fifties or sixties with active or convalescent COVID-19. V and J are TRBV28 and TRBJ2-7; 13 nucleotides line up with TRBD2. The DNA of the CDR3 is TGTGCCAGCAGTTTATCGGGACTAGCGGGAACTTGGTACGAGCAGTACTTC. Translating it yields CASSLSGLAGTWYEQYF. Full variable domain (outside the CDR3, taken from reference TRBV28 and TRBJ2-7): DVKVTQSSRYLVKRTGEKVFLECVQDMDHENMFWYRQDPGLGLRLIYFSYDVKMKEKGDIPEGYSVSREKKERFSLILESASTNQTSMYLCASSLSGLAGTWYEQYFGPGTRLTVT.